This T cell receptor beta chain appears in the sequencing data of a study of T cell changes during pregnancy in multiple sclerosis. Only in-frame clones appear in the TCRdb table, and some are missing; sequencing was by immunoSEQ multiplex PCR. The sample yields under 65,000 clones, around nine tenths seen once. The germline CDR1 and CDR2 sequences are SGHTA and FQGNSA. The CDR3 spans 15 residues. V was pared by 1 base and J by 4 bases, with 11 bases between. The chain is built from TRBV7-2 and TRBJ2-1; D call uncertain. The receptor was isolated from a female donor in good health, enrolled as a control in a pregnancy study. Sample: peripheral blood, taken in the first trimester of pregnancy. As DNA, the CDR3 is TGTGCCAGCAGCTTAGTAAGAGCTTTTTACAATGAGCAGTTCTTC. Protein sequence: CASSLVRAFYNEQFF.